This T cell receptor (beta chain) derives from a study of T-cell memory formation after mild COVID-19. On the study more broadly: Largely, TCR clusters stayed within a single donor. Overall study findings and caveats: Shrinking CD4+ clones resided mostly in CM and EM, and CD8+ ones in EMRA.

Trimming at V came to 6 bases and at J to 2 bases, leaving 6 bases not matched to a gene. This CDR3 has 14 residues. TCR alpha and TCR beta cDNA libraries carrying sample barcodes and UMIs were produced by 5'RACE using constant-segment primers. Each CDR3 protein is one row after TCRdb ran MiXCR on the 5' RACE reads. This table holds over 130,000 distinct CDR3 sequences, around 14% found once. Only a few counts were recorded for this clonotype. Its antigen is unknown. Sequencing was carried out using PBMCs or a T cell subset sorted from them (not recorded which). The TCR sequence derives from an adult woman who had mild COVID-19 (a few samples of this study predate the infection). Cell type and time point are not known. This sequence joins TRBV12-3 or TRBV12-4 and TRBJ1-1; 7 nucleotides align to TRBD1. The CDR3 is CASRSTGANTEAFF. The CDR3 region has the DNA TGTGCCAGCAGATCTACAGGGGCCAACACTGAAGCTTTCTTT.